The subject of this entry is one T cell receptor beta chain. Its antigen is unknown. Healthy bone marrow donors formed the donor group. Primers for the PCR totalled 60 Vbeta and 13 Jbeta. Generated by immunoSEQ multiplex PCR, the TCRdb table keeps only in-frame clones and is missing some. The sample includes around 130,000 clones, about two thirds of them seen just once. This sample is drawn from a study of cytomegalovirus exposure and HLA in healthy donors. General study points: There were some public TCRs occurring in many donors, but most TCR sequences were rare.

Trimming cost V 7 bases and J 3 bases; bases outside gene matches: 13. CDR3 size: 17 residues. Germline V lookup: CDR1 LGHNT, CDR2 FRNRAP. The sequence was collected from a woman aged 55-69 years in good health and CMV-seropositive. The sequenced material came from PBMCs. The chain is built from TRBV12-5 and TRBJ2-1, with 9 bases identical to TRBD2. CDR3 amino acids: CASALTLAGAYYNEQFF. The CDR3 DNA reads as TGTGCTAGTGCTCTAACCTTAGCGGGGGCCTACTACAATGAGCAGTTCTTC.